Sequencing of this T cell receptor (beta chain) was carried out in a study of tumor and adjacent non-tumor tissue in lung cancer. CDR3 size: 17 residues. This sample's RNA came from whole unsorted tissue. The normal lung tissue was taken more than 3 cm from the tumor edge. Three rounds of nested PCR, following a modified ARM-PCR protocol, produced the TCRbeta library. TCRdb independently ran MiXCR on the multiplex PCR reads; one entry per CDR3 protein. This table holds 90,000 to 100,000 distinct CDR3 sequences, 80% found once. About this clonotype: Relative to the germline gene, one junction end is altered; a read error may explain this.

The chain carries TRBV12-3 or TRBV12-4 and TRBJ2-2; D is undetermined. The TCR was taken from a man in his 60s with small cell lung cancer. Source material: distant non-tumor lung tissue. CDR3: CSRSLWHILTNTGELFF. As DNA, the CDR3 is TGTTCCAGGAGTTTATGGCACATCCTTACTAACACCGGGGAGCTGTTTTTT.